This T cell receptor beta chain stems from a study of blood T cell repertoires in COVID-19. Study information: Both acute and convalescent COVID-19 samples were obtained from the United States, Italy and Spain.

CDR1 and CDR2 (germline): SGHDN, FVKESK. The V and J ends lost 3 bases and 5 bases, in that order; junction bases with no gene match: 10. This CDR3 has 17 residues. Some clones are missing from TCRdb's copy, which holds only in-frame ones; the method was immunoSEQ multiplex PCR. The sample carries approximately 200,000 clones, roughly 89% recorded once. This TCR derives from a man between 60 and 75 years old who had recovered from COVID-19. The gene calls are TRBV14 and TRBJ2-2; 9 bases map to TRBD1. Sequenced sample: peripheral blood. CDR3 sequence (DNA): TGTGCCAGCAGCCATAGGGGACAGGGATTTTGGACCGGGGAGCTGTTTTTT. Amino acid sequence: CASSHRGQGFWTGELFF.